The 21 T cell receptor beta chains given below trace back to one sample, sequenced in a study of early T cells in non-severe SARS-CoV-2 infection. TCRdb recomputed calls from the 5' RACE reads with MiXCR, one row per CDR3 protein. The table includes about 42,000 distinct CDR3 sequences, roughly 6.6% detected once. The sequencing sample was made of whole blood. The receptors here all came from an adult who was a healthcare worker with PCR-confirmed SARS-CoV-2 infection or an uninfected control (not recorded which).

This clonotype was detected ten times or more. V usage is TRBV5-1 and J usage is TRBJ2-3; perhaps TRBD1 as D (6 bases). V was shortened by 0 bases and J by 2 bases, with 13 bases between the two germline ends. This CDR3 spans 16 amino acids. Germline loops: CDR1 SGHRS, CDR2 YFSETQ. CDR3 protein: CASSLGLGQATDTQYF. DNA of the CDR3: TGCGCCAGCAGCTTGGGTTTGGGACAAGCCACAGATACGCAGTATTTT.

This clonotype was observed many times. This chain links TRBV29-1 with TRBJ2-2; tentatively, D is TRBD1 or TRBD2 (5 bases each). This CDR3 has 14 amino acids. Germline V gene sequence: CDR1 SQVTM, CDR2 ANQGSEA. Deletions cut 4 bases from V and 1 base from J, with 10 bases between. The CDR3 DNA follows: TGCAGCGTTGCTCCGGGACGGAACACCGGGGAGCTGTTTTTT. As protein: CSVAPGRNTGELFF.

The genes are TRBV3-1 and TRBJ2-7; 10 nucleotides match TRBD1. This CDR3 is built from 14 residues. V dropped 0 bases and J dropped 6; count of bases not matched to a gene: 2. CDR1 and CDR2 from the germline V gene are LGHDT and YNNKEL (reference sequence). The CDR3 DNA is TGTGCCAGCAGCCAAGAGGGGACAGGGGCCGAGCAGTACTTC. As protein: CASSQEGTGAEQYF.

The chain has TRBV9 and TRBJ1-4; TRBD1 is a possible D gene (6 bases). The CDR3 has 17 amino acids. V lost 0 bases and J 7 bases, leaving 19 bases between the germline ends. Germline CDR1 is SGDLS and CDR2 is YYNGEE. The CDR3 DNA reads TGTGCCAGCAGCGTAGGGGCCTGGGGGCAGGGTGGTGAAAAACTGTTTTTT. It specifies CASSVGAWGQGGEKLFF.

This clonotype was detected many times. This sequence joins TRBV7-9 and TRBJ2-7; a weak D match, TRBD2 (5 bases). Trimming shortened V by 9 bases and J by 4 bases, and 10 bases separated the two germline ends. Germline V gene data show CDR1 as SEHNR and CDR2 as FQNEAQ (reference sequence). The CDR3 loop spans 11 amino acids. CDR3 residues: CASRSGYEQYF. The DNA for the CDR3 is TGTGCCAGTCGGTCGGGGTACGAGCAGTACTTC.

This chain links TRBV2 with TRBJ2-2; no clear D. Per germline, CDR1 SNHLY and CDR2 FYNNEI. The CDR3 totals 13 residues. The CDR3, as DNA: TGTGCGCAAACTGCCCTGAGGACCGGGGAGCTGTTTTTT. This gives the protein CAQTALRTGELFF.

The chain has TRBV10-2 and TRBJ2-1; D may be TRBD1 or TRBD2 (5 bases each). Trimming shortened V by 3 bases and J by 11 bases, and 11 bases separated the two germline ends. The germline CDR1 and CDR2 sequences are WSHSY and SAAADI. The CDR3 contains 12 residues. DNA of the CDR3: TGCGCCAGCAGTGAATGGGGGAATAAGCAGTTCTTC. It is translated as CASSEWGNKQFF.

This clonotype occurred a few times. The chain carries TRBV7-9 and TRBJ2-1; the match to TRBD2 covers 10 bases. The germline V gene encodes CDR1 SEHNR and CDR2 FQNEAQ (reference sequence). This CDR3 region has 16 residues. J lost 3 bases, V lost 5 bases, and 7 bases had no gene match. The CDR3 here is CASSRNLAGVYNEQFF. Written as DNA, the CDR3 is TGTGCCAGCAGCCGAAACCTAGCGGGGGTCTACAATGAGCAGTTCTTC.

J is TRBJ1-3 and V is TRBV30; D gene ambiguous. The CDR3 is 15 residues long. Per germline, CDR1 GTSNPN and CDR2 SVGIG (reference sequence). The V and J ends lost 3 bases and 0 bases respectively, with 12 bases between them. The chain's CDR3 is CAWRTPSLSGNTIYF. CDR3 coding DNA: TGTGCCTGGAGAACACCCTCCCTCTCTGGAAACACCATATATTTT.

This chain uses TRBV6-2 or TRBV6-3 with TRBJ1-2, with D possibly matching TRBD1 (6 bases). Looked up from germline, CDR1 is MNHEY and CDR2 is SVGEGT. The V gene lost 8 bases and the J gene lost 4 bases, with 17 bases spanning the gap. CDR3 length equals 14 residues. CDR3 protein: CASAPPGQAYGYTF. The CDR3 DNA sequence: TGTGCCAGCGCCCCTCCGGGACAAGCCTATGGCTACACCTTC.

This clonotype has a count of ten or more. The chain carries TRBV12-3 or TRBV12-4 and TRBJ2-7, with D perhaps given as TRBD1 or TRBD2 (5 bases each). Trimming removed 1 base from V and 3 bases from J, with 7 bases in between. CDR3 size: 13 residues. CDR3 nucleotides: TGTGCCAGCAGTTTAGGGGGGATCTACGAGCAGTACTTC. Translating gives CASSLGGIYEQYF.

The chain recombines TRBV7-2 with TRBJ2-5, with a weak D call TRBD2 (6 bases). The CDR3 runs 14 residues. Germline V CDR1 and CDR2: SGHTA, FQGNSA. Trimming stripped 2 bases from V and 2 bases from J, with 9 bases between. The CDR3 here is CASSLRRGQETQYF. The CDR3 DNA reads as TGTGCCAGCAGCTTACGGCGGGGACAAGAGACCCAGTACTTC.

This clonotype was seen ten or more times. The rearrangement joins TRBV29-1 to TRBJ2-7; D may match TRBD1 or TRBD2 (5 bases each). The V and J ends lost 6 bases and 2 bases respectively, with 17 bases between them. The CDR3 is 14 residues long. CDR1 SQVTM and CDR2 ANQGSEA come from the germline V gene. The CDR3 loop is CSVRTGTDAYEQYF. Written as DNA, the CDR3 is TGCAGCGTCCGAACCGGGACCGACGCCTACGAGCAGTACTTC.

This clonotype was seen more than once but under ten times. V usage is TRBV3-1 and J usage is TRBJ2-3, with D possibly matching TRBD2 (5 bases). CDR3 length: 16 residues. Germline V lookup: CDR1 LGHDT, CDR2 YNNKEL (reference sequence). The V and J ends lost 0 bases and 0 bases respectively, with 10 bases between them. For the CDR3, the DNA is TGTGCCAGCAGCCAAGACCTAGCAGCTAGCACAGATACGCAGTATTTT. It is translated as CASSQDLAASTDTQYF.

As DNA, the CDR3 is TGCAGCGTTGAGAGATTGACCTATGGCTACACCTTC. Protein sequence: CSVERLTYGYTF. V and J are TRBV29-1 and TRBJ1-2; no clear D gene. The CDR3 is made up of 12 amino acids. From germline, CDR1 is SQVTM and CDR2 ANQGSEA. V was cut by 3 bases and J by 4 bases, with 9 bases left in between.

This clonotype appeared many times. The chain couples TRBV5-1 to TRBJ1-4; D is unresolved. This CDR3 comprises 15 residues. V lost 0 bases to trimming and J lost 7 bases, with 13 bases between them. The germline gives CDR1 SGHRS, CDR2 YFSETQ. The CDR3 nucleotides read TGCGCCAGCAGCTTGGCCGTCGGGCGACCTGAAAAACTGTTTTTT. Protein: CASSLAVGRPEKLFF.

This clonotype showed up many times. This rearrangement joins TRBV2 to TRBJ1-3, with D perhaps matching TRBD1 (6 bases). The ends were cut back, 4 bases at V and 0 bases at J, with 19 bases in the middle. The CDR3 consists of 18 residues. From germline, CDR1 is SNHLY and CDR2 FYNNEI. CDR3 sequence: CASSAPRDIALSGNTIYF. The DNA for the CDR3 is TGTGCCAGCAGTGCTCCCCGGGACATCGCTCTCTCTGGAAACACCATATATTTT.

Regarding this clonotype: This may be a read error: a much more frequent sequence differs by one nucleotide. The genes are TRBV5-1 and TRBJ2-5, with D uncertain. The CDR3 runs 11 residues. V dropped 3 bases and J dropped 11 bases, with 11 bases sitting between them. Per the germline V gene, CDR1 is SGHRS and CDR2 is YFSETQ. The CDR3 bases are TGCGCCAGCAGCTCCGGTCCGGAGCAGTACTTC. Its translation: CASSSGPEQYF.

This clonotype was found many times. The chain uses TRBV2 and TRBJ2-5; D may be TRBD1 (7 bases). V was clipped by 5 bases and J by 5 bases, with 18 bases between them. The germline gives CDR1 SNHLY, CDR2 FYNNEI. This CDR3 region has 15 residues. The CDR3, as DNA: TGTGCCAGCAGTCCCTCCAGGGGGGTTTTGGAGACCCAGTACTTC. It codes for CASSPSRGVLETQYF.

In this sample, this clonotype turned up many times. V and J are TRBV3-1 and TRBJ2-3; 11 bases match TRBD2. Germline CDR1 is LGHDT and CDR2 is YNNKEL (reference sequence). The ends lost 1 base at V and 2 bases at J; junction bases unmatched: 8. The CDR3 is made up of 18 amino acids. CDR3 DNA sequence: TGTGCCAGCAGCCAAGGGGGCCTAGCGGGGGGATACACAGATACGCAGTATTTT. Amino acids: CASSQGGLAGGYTDTQYF.

The rearrangement joins TRBV7-9 to TRBJ2-1; possibly TRBD1 for D (6 bases). This CDR3 has 15 amino acids. V lost 5 bases, J lost 8 bases, and 19 bases lay in between. The germline CDR1 and CDR2 sequences are SEHNR and FQNEAQ (reference sequence). The CDR3 protein is CASSPRQVDIHEQFF. The CDR3 DNA sequence: TGTGCCAGCAGCCCCCGACAGGTCGATATCCATGAGCAGTTCTTC.